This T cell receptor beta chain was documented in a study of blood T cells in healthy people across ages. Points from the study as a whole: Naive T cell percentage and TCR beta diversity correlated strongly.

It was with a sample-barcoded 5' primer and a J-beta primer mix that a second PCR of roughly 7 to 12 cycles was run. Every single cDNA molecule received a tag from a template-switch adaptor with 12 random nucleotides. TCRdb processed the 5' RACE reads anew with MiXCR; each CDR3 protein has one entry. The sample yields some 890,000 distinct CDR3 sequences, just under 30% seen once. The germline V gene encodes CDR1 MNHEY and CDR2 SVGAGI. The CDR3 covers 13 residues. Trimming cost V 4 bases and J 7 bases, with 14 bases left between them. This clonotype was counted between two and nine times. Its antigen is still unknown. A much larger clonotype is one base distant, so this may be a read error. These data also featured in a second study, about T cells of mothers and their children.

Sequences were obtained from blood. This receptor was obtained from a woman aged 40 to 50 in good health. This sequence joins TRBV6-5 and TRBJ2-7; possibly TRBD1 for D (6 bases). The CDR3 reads CASSFRGLNEQYF. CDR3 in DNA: TGTGCCAGCAGTTTCAGGGGATTGAATGAGCAGTACTTC.